This passage covers 19 T cell receptor beta chains from one sample sequenced in a study of cytomegalovirus exposure and HLA in healthy donors (dated by TCRdb to the late 2010s). Libraries were built with the immunoSEQ multiplex PCR assay. For the multiplex PCR, a mixture combining 60 forward primers for TCR Vbeta segments and 13 reverse primers for TCR Jbeta segments was used. What TCRdb holds here is the immuneACCESS table cut down to in-frame rearrangements. Part of the clones is not present; checked against another copy, under half of the missing clones reflect an unresolved V gene, and the others are unexplained. The sample table contains about 160,000 clones; only one count was recorded for 65% to 90% of them. The ten largest clones add up to roughly 10% of the sample. The sequenced sample was PBMCs. The receptors shown here come from a man aged 50-59 years in good health and CMV-seropositive.

V and J are TRBV28 and TRBJ2-7, with a possible D match to TRBD2 (6 bases). Germline-derived CDR1 and CDR2 are MDHEN and SYDVKM. The V and J ends lost 7 bases and 3 bases respectively, with 7 bases between them. The CDR3 has 11 residues. CDR3 residues: CASMRDYEQYF. The DNA of the CDR3 is TGTGCCAGCATGCGGGACTACGAGCAGTACTTC. The full variable domain, its missing parts supplied by reference TRBV28 and TRBJ2-7, is DVKVTQSSRYLVKRTGEKVFLECVQDMDHENMFWYRQDPGLGLRLIYFSYDVKMKEKGDIPEGYSVSREKKERFSLILESASTNQTSMYLCASMRDYEQYFGPGTRLTVT.

V usage is TRBV7-6 and J usage is TRBJ1-5; TRBD1 is a possible D gene (6 bases). V was cut by 4 bases and J by 3 bases, with 13 bases left in between. The CDR3 has 15 amino acids. The germline CDR1 and CDR2 sequences are SGHVS and FNYEAQ. CDR3 sequence: CASSSVRGNNQPQHF. The CDR3 DNA follows: TGTGCCAGCAGCTCCGTCAGGGGTAACAATCAGCCCCAGCATTTT.

The chain couples TRBV5-1 to TRBJ2-7, with a weak D call TRBD2 (5 bases). V lost 4 bases to trimming and J lost 4 bases, with 15 bases between them. The germline V gene has CDR1 SGHRS and CDR2 YFSETQ. The CDR3 runs 14 residues. For the CDR3, the DNA is TGCGCCAGCAGCCCGACTACCGGGCTTTACGAGCAGTACTTC. Residues: CASSPTTGLYEQYF.

For the CDR3, the DNA is TGTGCCAGTAGTTTCGGACAGGGGGCATTTGGGAACACTGAAGCTTTCTTT. Translation: CASSFGQGAFGNTEAFF. V is TRBV19 and J is TRBJ1-1; TRBD1 aligns across 11 bases. V trimming: 5 bases; J trimming: 1 base; junction bases outside the gene matches: 9. Germline lookup yields CDR1 LNHDA and CDR2 SQIVND (reference sequence). The CDR3 runs to 17 residues.

With respect to this clone: One end of the junction is discordant with germline, which a read error may explain. The chain couples TRBV7-7 to TRBJ2-5; possibly TRBD2 for D (5 bases). This CDR3 has 16 amino acids. Germline CDR1 and CDR2: SSHAT and FNYEAQ (reference sequence). In nucleotides, the CDR3 is TGTGCTAGCAGCTTAGCCGGCGTAGCGACCATAGAGACCCAGTACTTC. It translates to CASSLAGVATIETQYF.

The CDR3 nucleotides are TGTGCCAGCAGTTTAGGGACAGGGATCTATGGCTACACCTTC. It is translated as CASSLGTGIYGYTF. The rearrangement links TRBV28 to TRBJ1-2, with TRBD1 matching over 9 bases. V lost 2 bases, J lost 4 bases, and 2 bases stayed unmatched. The CDR3 is 14 amino acids. Germline-derived CDR1 and CDR2 are MDHEN and SYDVKM.

This chain connects TRBV5-1 to TRBJ2-7, with 7 bases matching TRBD1. This CDR3 is built from 12 residues. Trimming took 4 bases from V and 9 from J; bases not matched to a gene: 7. Germline V gene lookup returns CDR1 SGHRS and CDR2 YFSETQ. The CDR3 region has the DNA TGCGCCAGCAGCCCCCCGACAGGGTGGCAGTACTTC. Its translation is CASSPPTGWQYF.

This clone was detected once. The chain is built from TRBV2 and TRBJ2-7; TRBD2 matches 13 bases. V was pared by 5 bases and J by 1 base, with 20 bases of the junction left unmatched. This CDR3 is built from 21 residues. Looked up from germline, CDR1 is SNHLY and CDR2 is FYNNEI. CDR3 loop: CASSLDTSLAGGPGVSYEQYF. DNA of the CDR3: TGTGCCAGCAGTTTGGACACGTCACTAGCGGGAGGGCCTGGCGTTTCCTACGAGCAGTACTTC.

V gene TRBV29-1 combines with J gene TRBJ1-4; 8 nucleotides agree with TRBD1. This CDR3 is 12 amino acids long. The V gene's germline CDR1 is SQVTM and CDR2 ANQGSEA. The V segment lost 7 bases and the J segment 5 bases; nucleotides outside the gene matches: 3. CDR3 sequence: CSAAGGNEKLFF. The CDR3 DNA reads TGCAGCGCCGCAGGGGGCAATGAAAAACTGTTTTTT.

The CDR3 region is CAGSRDRAFYGYTF. The CDR3 DNA sequence: TGTGCCGGATCCCGGGACAGGGCGTTCTATGGCTACACCTTC. The chain combines TRBV30 with TRBJ1-2, with 9 bases aligning to TRBD1. After removal of 8 bases from V and 4 bases from J, the junction contained 11 bases not matched to a gene. The germline gives CDR1 GTSNPN, CDR2 SVGIG (reference sequence). This CDR3 is 14 amino acids long.

As concerns this clone: The sample holds other DNA sequences that translate to the same CDR3. The chain has TRBV14 and TRBJ2-2, with 7 bases lining up with TRBD2. Germline V gene data show CDR1 as SGHDN and CDR2 as FVKESK. The CDR3 extends over 16 amino acids. After removal of 3 bases from V and 5 bases from J, the junction contained 9 bases not matched to a gene. In DNA form, the CDR3 reads TGTGCCAGCAGCCAGGAGCGGGGATCTAATACCGGGGAGCTGTTTTTT. The encoded protein is CASSQERGSNTGELFF.

CDR3 nucleotide sequence: TGCAGTGCAGAAGGAGGGGTTGGCTACACCTTC. Its protein is CSAEGGVGYTF. V usage is TRBV20-1 and J usage is TRBJ1-2; perhaps TRBD1 as D (5 bases). Trimming cost V 6 bases and J 7 bases, with 12 bases left between them. The germline gives CDR1 DFQATT, CDR2 SNEGSKA (reference sequence). This CDR3 spans 11 amino acids.

The chain couples TRBV19 to TRBJ1-5, with D perhaps matching TRBD1 (6 bases). CDR3 length equals 13 residues. Trimming removed 0 bases from V and 13 bases from J, with 13 bases in between. CDR1 LNHDA and CDR2 SQIVND come from the germline V gene (reference sequence). Here the CDR3 DNA reads TGTGCCAGTAGTATAGACAGGGGAGATCGTCAGCATTTT. Translating it yields CASSIDRGDRQHF.

The CDR3 nucleotides are TGTGCCAGCAGCCGAACGGACAGGGAAAGTGAAGCTTTCTTT. It is translated as CASSRTDRESEAFF. The V and J genes are TRBV5-6 and TRBJ1-1; 8 bases are a match to TRBD1. Germline lookup yields CDR1 SGHDT and CDR2 YYEEEE. V gave up 4 bases and J gave up 7 bases; unmatched junction bases: 9. The CDR3 has 14 residues.

This clone was seen a few times. This chain links TRBV27 with TRBJ2-2; D remains ambiguous. The V end lost 5 bases, the J end lost 1 base, and 8 bases lay between the germline ends. Germline CDR1 MNHEY, CDR2 SMNVEV (reference sequence). This CDR3 has 14 amino acids. The CDR3 nucleotides read TGTGCCAGCAGTATCCCGGGGAACACCGGGGAGCTGTTTTTT. This encodes CASSIPGNTGELFF.

With respect to this clone: Different DNA sequences within this sample yield the same CDR3. The rearrangement uses TRBV2 and TRBJ1-2; D is uncertain. There are 14 residues in the CDR3. The ends were cut back, 3 bases at V and 2 bases at J, with 10 bases in the middle. From germline, CDR1 is SNHLY and CDR2 FYNNEI. Written as DNA, the CDR3 is TGTGCCAGCAGTGACTCAGGAAGGAACTATGGCTACACCTTC. Its translation: CASSDSGRNYGYTF.

This clone was counted once. For the CDR3, the DNA is TGTGCCATCAGTGTAGGGACAGGGGTTTTTAATTCACCCCTCCACTTT. Translated, it gives CAISVGTGVFNSPLHF. V is TRBV10-3 and J is TRBJ1-6; 10 positions agree with TRBD1. J was trimmed by 6 bases and V by 4 bases; bases with no gene match: 6. Germline-derived CDR1 and CDR2 are ENHRY and SYGVKD. The CDR3 loop spans 16 amino acids.

Here the CDR3 reads CSVDGGTETQYF. In DNA form, the CDR3 reads TGCAGCGTTGACGGGGGGACCGAGACCCAGTACTTC. This chain connects TRBV29-1 to TRBJ2-5; 7 bases are shared with TRBD2. V lost 3 bases to trimming and J lost 5 bases; unmatched junction nucleotides: 3. This CDR3 has 12 amino acids. Germline values: CDR1 SQVTM, CDR2 ANQGSEA.

The chain joins TRBV28 to TRBJ1-4; D may be TRBD1 (6 bases). Germline-derived CDR1 and CDR2 are MDHEN and SYDVKM. The CDR3 runs 14 residues. V was trimmed by 6 bases and J by 8 bases, leaving 16 bases between them. CDR3 DNA: TGTGCCAGCAGATCTAACAGGGCGTCGGAAAAACTGTTTTTT. Translated: CASRSNRASEKLFF.